What follows describes a single TCR beta chain. What antigen it recognizes has not been identified. This clone may be a read error of a much larger clone one base away. The CDR3 runs 17 residues from the cysteine to the phenylalanine. The DNA shown is the 51-base CDR3, in frame from base 1. Germline trimming: 9 bases from V, 1 base from J; junction bases outside gene matches: 15. The germline V gene gives CDR1 as MNHEY and CDR2 as SVGAGI. The sample belongs to a study of T cell repertoires in cytomegalovirus infection (dated by TCRdb to about 2019). General notes on the study: The HLA type of each donor mattered for the analysis, because public TCR beta signatures pointed to carriage of CMV infection along with the matching HLA type. What the work shows at the level of the full study, not this receptor alone: The ex vivo response was dominated by HLA-C-restricted CMV-specific TCR beta clonotypes, which also provided the single most frequent clonotype in two of eight donors. Carriers of CMV infection plus the relevant HLA type were discriminated by the cumulative frequency of public TCR beta family members in the study cohort and in an independent approximately 400-donor cohort.

TCRdb shows the sequencer as Illumina HiSeq 1500. TCRdb applied fastp at Q25 and MiXCR to the public reads, then kept only in-frame beta chains. Entries that share a CDR3 protein sequence are merged under the most common genes and DNA. The sample table holds 6,500 to 9,500 distinct CDR3 sequences, of which under 55% were seen once. The ten largest clones take up more than 70% of the sample. This sequence was found in a human donor in good health (CMV status not recorded). Some clones in this sample may be carry-over from other donors' samples. Sequences were obtained from PBMCs, sequenced either directly or after in vitro stimulation (not recorded which). This sequence uses TRBV6-5 and TRBJ1-1, with 9 bases in between that match TRBD1. The encoded CDR3 is CARSLPDRGRENTEAFF. The nucleotide sequence reads as follows: TGTGCCAGAAGTCTCCCGGACAGGGGCAGGGAGAACACTGAAGCTTTCTTT.